The clone carrying this T cell receptor (beta chain) was counted at least ten times. TCRdb reprocessed the 5' RACE reads with MiXCR, giving one entry per CDR3 protein. The profile shows roughly 630,000 distinct CDR3 sequences, under 8.5% of them singletons. V gave up 5 bases and J gave up 6 bases, with 8 bases separating them. The germline gives CDR1 SGHTA, CDR2 FQGNSA. This CDR3 spans 12 amino acids. This specimen comes from a study of identical twins. These sequences were also reported in another study, on yellow fever vaccine responses in identical twins.

The source is a woman aged 18-29 years in good health. The chain recombines TRBV7-2 with TRBJ1-5, with D unclear. The sample consisted of PBMCs. CDR3 nucleotide sequence: TGTGCCAGCAGCAACCGCGGTCAGCCCCAGCATTTT. Translated, it gives CASSNRGQPQHF.